The rows below give T cell receptor beta chains drawn from one sample of a study of cytomegalovirus exposure and HLA in healthy donors. Clones were sequenced by immunoSEQ multiplex PCR, and TCRdb holds only the in-frame ones, with some missing. The sample consists of 95,000 to 150,000 clones, 70% to 85% of them appearing once. The sequencing input was PBMCs. These receptors originate from a man between 18 and 29 years old in good health and CMV-seronegative. Both conserved end residues are part of each CDR3. D genes are given only for firm matches. Clone size is not always given. Where it is, it says once, few, many or a class for expanded clones.

v_call: TRBV7-9; j_call: TRBJ2-5; d_call: NA; clone_size: NA; cdr3_aa: CASSHGGLQETQYF; cdr3_nt: TGTGCCAGCAGCCACGGGGGGCTCCAAGAGACCCAGTACTTC
v_call: TRBV27; j_call: TRBJ1-2; d_call: NA; clone_size: NA; cdr3_aa: CATQGRDGYTF; cdr3_nt: TGTGCCACACAGGGAAGGGATGGCTACACCTTC
v_call: TRBV5-4; j_call: TRBJ2-3; d_call: TRBD2; clone_size: NA; cdr3_aa: CASTGTGGGSSTDTQYF; cdr3_nt: TGTGCCAGCACCGGGACCGGGGGGGGATCTAGCACAGATACGCAGTATTTT
v_call: TRBV5-1; j_call: TRBJ1-2; d_call: TRBD1; clone_size: NA; cdr3_aa: CASRAGTEDGYTF; cdr3_nt: TGCGCCAGCCGCGCCGGGACAGAAGATGGCTACACCTTC
v_call: TRBV7-6; j_call: TRBJ2-5; d_call: TRBD2; clone_size: NA; cdr3_aa: CASSRHVATSGEETQYF; cdr3_nt: TGTGCCAGCAGCCGCCACGTAGCGACTAGCGGGGAAGAGACCCAGTACTTC
v_call: TRBV6-6; j_call: TRBJ2-1; d_call: TRBD2; clone_size: NA; cdr3_aa: CASSYKTSGGSNEQFF; cdr3_nt: TGTGCCAGCAGTTACAAGACTAGCGGGGGGTCCAATGAGCAGTTCTTC
v_call: TRBV5-6; j_call: TRBJ2-5; d_call: NA; clone_size: NA; cdr3_aa: CASSLSGLGATQYF; cdr3_nt: TGTGCCAGCAGCTTGTCTGGGTTAGGAGCGACCCAGTACTTC
v_call: TRBV18; j_call: TRBJ1-1; d_call: NA; clone_size: NA; cdr3_aa: CASASRNRLNTEAFF; cdr3_nt: TGTGCCAGCGCCTCACGTAACAGATTGAACACTGAAGCTTTCTTT
v_call: TRBV6-5; j_call: TRBJ2-7; d_call: NA; clone_size: few; cdr3_aa: CASSSATGPYEQYF; cdr3_nt: TGTGCCAGCAGTTCGGCGACAGGCCCCTACGAGCAGTACTTC
v_call: TRBV27; j_call: TRBJ1-3; d_call: NA; clone_size: NA; cdr3_aa: CASRDSSGNTIYF; cdr3_nt: TGTGCCAGCCGAGACAGCTCTGGAAACACCATATATTTT
v_call: TRBV5-4; j_call: TRBJ2-1; d_call: TRBD2; clone_size: NA; cdr3_aa: CASSLREGNEQFF; cdr3_nt: TGTGCCAGCAGCTTGAGGGAGGGCAATGAGCAGTTCTTC
v_call: TRBV29-1; j_call: TRBJ1-1; d_call: NA; clone_size: NA; cdr3_aa: CSVRQSTKAFF; cdr3_nt: TGCAGCGTTCGACAGAGTACTAAAGCTTTCTTT
v_call: TRBV13; j_call: TRBJ1-1; d_call: NA; clone_size: NA; cdr3_aa: CASSKVAGTGWNTEAFF; cdr3_nt: TGTGCCAGCAGCAAAGTGGCAGGGACTGGCTGGAACACTGAAGCTTTCTTT
v_call: TRBV19; j_call: TRBJ1-5; d_call: NA; clone_size: NA; cdr3_aa: CASSLRDNNQPQHF; cdr3_nt: TGTGCCAGTAGTCTCCGGGACAACAATCAGCCCCAGCATTTT
v_call: TRBV5-5; j_call: TRBJ1-1; d_call: NA; clone_size: NA; cdr3_aa: CASSLAVGSGTEAFF; cdr3_nt: TGTGCCAGCAGCTTGGCCGTAGGGAGTGGCACTGAAGCTTTCTTT
v_call: TRBV15; j_call: TRBJ2-3; d_call: TRBD2; clone_size: NA; cdr3_aa: CATSRGPSERGPTDTQYF; cdr3_nt: TGTGCCACCAGCAGAGGCCCCTCTGAGCGGGGGCCCACAGATACGCAGTATTTT
v_call: TRBV19; j_call: TRBJ1-1; d_call: NA; clone_size: NA; cdr3_aa: CASSPGGLEAFF; cdr3_nt: TGTGCCAGTAGTCCCGGCGGACTTGAAGCTTTCTTT
v_call: TRBV7-9; j_call: TRBJ2-1; d_call: NA; clone_size: NA; cdr3_aa: CSSSSRGASWSYNEQFF; cdr3_nt: TGTTCCAGCAGCTCCAGGGGGGCCTCGTGGAGCTACAATGAGCAGTTCTTC
v_call: TRBV27; j_call: TRBJ2-5; d_call: NA; clone_size: NA; cdr3_aa: CASSFRVMETQYF; cdr3_nt: TGTGCCAGCAGTTTTCGGGTAATGGAGACCCAGTACTTC
v_call: TRBV6-5; j_call: TRBJ2-3; d_call: NA; clone_size: NA; cdr3_aa: CASRSGLLIADTQYF; cdr3_nt: TGTGCCAGCAGGTCGGGACTCCTAATCGCAGATACGCAGTATTTT
v_call: TRBV25-1; j_call: TRBJ2-5; d_call: NA; clone_size: NA; cdr3_aa: CASTDRQETQYF; cdr3_nt: TGTGCCAGCACGGACAGACAAGAGACCCAGTACTTC
v_call: TRBV18; j_call: TRBJ2-1; d_call: NA; clone_size: NA; cdr3_aa: CASSPDRIVLNEQFF; cdr3_nt: TGTGCCAGCTCACCCGACAGGATAGTGTTAAATGAGCAGTTCTTC
v_call: TRBV11-3; j_call: TRBJ2-5; d_call: NA; clone_size: NA; cdr3_aa: CASSLGQGGTQYF; cdr3_nt: TGTGCCAGCAGCTTAGGGCAGGGGGGGACCCAGTACTTC
v_call: TRBV19; j_call: TRBJ2-7; d_call: TRBD2; clone_size: once; cdr3_aa: CASRGLAGAFYEQYF; cdr3_nt: TGTGCCAGTAGGGGACTAGCGGGGGCCTTCTACGAGCAGTACTTC
v_call: TRBV10-3; j_call: TRBJ2-7; d_call: TRBD1; clone_size: NA; cdr3_aa: CATRGRYEQYF; cdr3_nt: TGTGCCACCAGGGGGCGGTACGAGCAGTACTTC
v_call: TRBV19; j_call: TRBJ1-5; d_call: TRBD1; clone_size: NA; cdr3_aa: CASSKGQGRDNQPQHF; cdr3_nt: TGTGCCAGTAGTAAAGGACAGGGGCGAGACAATCAGCCCCAGCATTTT
v_call: TRBV11-2; j_call: TRBJ2-7; d_call: NA; clone_size: NA; cdr3_aa: CASSLVYSYEQYF; cdr3_nt: TGTGCCAGCAGCTTAGTCTACTCCTACGAGCAGTACTTC
v_call: TRBV19; j_call: TRBJ2-5; d_call: TRBD1; clone_size: NA; cdr3_aa: CASRPQGAQETQYF; cdr3_nt: TGTGCCAGTAGGCCACAGGGGGCTCAAGAGACCCAGTACTTC
v_call: TRBV7-2; j_call: TRBJ1-1; d_call: NA; clone_size: NA; cdr3_aa: CASSPRQRLEAFF; cdr3_nt: TGTGCCAGCAGCCCCCGGCAGCGACTTGAAGCTTTCTTT
v_call: TRBV7-2; j_call: TRBJ1-1; d_call: NA; clone_size: NA; cdr3_aa: CASSLAGGRRTEAFF; cdr3_nt: TGTGCCAGCAGCTTAGCTGGGGGCCGAAGGACTGAAGCTTTCTTT
v_call: TRBV28; j_call: TRBJ2-3; d_call: TRBD2; clone_size: NA; cdr3_aa: CASSLGGNTDTQYF; cdr3_nt: TGTGCCAGCAGTCTGGGGGGGAACACAGATACGCAGTATTTT
v_call: TRBV2; j_call: TRBJ1-6; d_call: NA; clone_size: NA; cdr3_aa: CASSPTENNSPLHF; cdr3_nt: TGTGCCAGCAGCCCAACAGAAAATAATTCACCCCTCCACTTT
v_call: TRBV13; j_call: TRBJ2-7; d_call: TRBD1; clone_size: once; cdr3_aa: CASSLEGDRDVSEQYF; cdr3_nt: TGTGCCAGCAGCCTAGAAGGGGACAGGGATGTTTCCGAGCAGTACTTC
v_call: TRBV6-5; j_call: TRBJ1-6; d_call: NA; clone_size: NA; cdr3_aa: CASSYREGSYNSPLHF; cdr3_nt: TGTGCCAGCAGTTACAGGGAGGGCTCCTATAATTCACCCCTCCACTTT
v_call: TRBV9; j_call: TRBJ2-5; d_call: NA; clone_size: NA; cdr3_aa: CASSVAGGKQYF; cdr3_nt: TGTGCCAGCAGCGTAGCTGGGGGGAAGCAGTACTTC
v_call: TRBV9; j_call: TRBJ2-3; d_call: TRBD1; clone_size: NA; cdr3_aa: CASSPQGGGQYF; cdr3_nt: TGTGCCAGCAGCCCCCAAGGGGGCGGGCAGTATTTT
v_call: TRBV7-9; j_call: TRBJ1-1; d_call: NA; clone_size: NA; cdr3_aa: CASSLVLVRTEAFF; cdr3_nt: TGTGCCAGCAGCTTAGTACTGGTTCGAACTGAAGCTTTCTTT
v_call: TRBV2; j_call: TRBJ1-3; d_call: TRBD1; clone_size: NA; cdr3_aa: CASRLGQGSGNTIYF; cdr3_nt: TGTGCCAGCAGGCTGGGACAGGGTTCTGGAAACACCATATATTTT
v_call: TRBV6-4; j_call: TRBJ2-3; d_call: TRBD2; clone_size: NA; cdr3_aa: CASSVLAGGTDTQYF; cdr3_nt: TGTGCCAGCAGTGTCCTAGCGGGGGGCACAGATACGCAGTATTTT
v_call: TRBV6-1; j_call: TRBJ1-2; d_call: TRBD1; clone_size: NA; cdr3_aa: CASKGAVLLLYGYTF; cdr3_nt: TGTGCCAGCAAGGGGGCGGTCCTCCTCCTATATGGCTACACCTTC